This T cell receptor beta chain was sequenced in a study of CD8 T cells in Susac syndrome. cDNA came from roughly 0.53 to 1 ug RNA primed by random hexamers. TCRdb re-derived calls from the immunoSEQ multiplex PCR reads in MiXCR, one entry per CDR3 protein. The profile shows some 99,000 distinct CDR3 sequences, less than 97% of them singletons. The CDR3 runs 15 residues. Per germline, CDR1 DFQATT and CDR2 SNEGSKA (reference sequence). J gave up 5 bases and V 1 base, and 10 bases lay outside the gene matches. This TCR came from a human donor in good health. The chain recombines TRBV20-1 with TRBJ2-5; 7 nucleotides align to TRBD2. Sequences were obtained from CD4+ T cells from PBMCs. The CDR3 coding sequence is TGCAGTGCTAGAGTTGGCGGGAGTAGGATTGAGACCCAGTACTTC. This codes for CSARVGGSRIETQYF.